Sequencing of this T cell receptor (beta chain) was carried out in a study of T cell responses to AZD1222 COVID-19 vaccine (dated by TCRdb to the early 2020s). As for the study more broadly: AZD1222 recipients given second doses at about 4 weeks or at about 12 weeks were pooled, since spike-specific TCR depth and breadth were not found to differ between the two schedules. TCR sequencing covered more than 230 trial participants: 200 to 220 given two doses of AZD1222 and 26 given two doses of MenACWY control vaccine. Trial participants were enrolled into age subgroups of 18-55, 56-69 and 70-plus years, which contained 148, 28 and 57 TCR-sequenced participants, respectively.

What the study reported, not specific to this receptor: After two AZD1222 doses, both the breadth and the depth of spike-specific TCRs were significantly higher than at day 0 and than in MenACWY recipients. The 56-69-year group was small, and its depth increase did not reach significance, likely because of low power. Because no day 14 peak-response samples were available, repertoires were characterized only after the peak T cell response. Most participants were white British and females outnumbered males, and the authors suggested that clonal diversity may have been underestimated. The vaccine-associated CD4 TCRs covered the entire spike protein, and the dominant responses fell in regions 160-218 and 743-854. Conclusions about previously exposed vaccinees were limited because only a handful of AZD1222 recipients were SARS-CoV-2 seropositive at baseline. Reportedly, almost half of the unique spike-specific TCRs recognized epitopes lying outside the regions that are mutated in the B.1.351 and B.1.1.7 variants.

The sample's time point, from its label and the paper: baseline before first vaccination. Vaccinee samples were obtained from the UK trials COV001 and COV002, which included a single-blind randomized controlled phase 2/3 trial of AZD1222 (ChAdOx1 nCoV-19) in healthy adults. Trial participant PBMC samples were collected at day 0 and day 28 after the second dose for TCRbeta chain sequencing. CDR1 and CDR2 are drawn from the germline V gene: KGHDR, SFDVKD. V is pared back by 3 bases and J by 7 bases, with 7 bases lying between the germline termini. The CDR3 holds 12 amino acids from the cysteine to the phenylalanine. Of all the DNA, just the CDR3 is kept, 36 bases in frame from base 1. The CDR3 regions of human TCRbeta chains were subjected to immunosequencing. Turning to the authors' computational methods: Repertoire TCRs were checked for matches against a reference library of SARS-CoV-2-specific TCRs that had been generated using the MIRA antigen-specificity platform. Breadth meant the fraction of unique TCRs that were SARS-CoV-2-associated, whereas depth meant the fraction of total T cells that were SARS-CoV-2-associated. Each spike-specific TCR was assigned to its reactive spike region and to a CD4 or CD8 class using the MIRA data. Log10-transformed breadth and depth values were compared by one-way ANOVA with Sidak's multiple comparisons tests. The source is immuneACCESS, and TCRdb retained only in-frame sequences with V and J called. Part of the clones is not carried over; for the studies checked, unresolved V genes explain less than half of this, and the remainder is unexplained. D and trimming come from the DNA, and the V and J calls and clone size come from that table. The sample contains 100,000 to 140,000 clones, more than 75% of them found a single time. Jointly, the top ten make up 20% to 25% of the sample.

Points on this clone: Its recognized antigen is unknown. Base qualities are not at hand, and no much larger clone is one base apart.

The sequence is built from TRBV24-1 and TRBJ2-3, with the D gene uncertain. This TCR was recovered from an adult in good health. This material consisted of peripheral blood, taken on day 0 of AZD1222 vaccination. The sequenced DNA is TGTGCCACCAGTGATCCTGGGAATACGCAGTATTTT. Its protein reads: CATSDPGNTQYF.